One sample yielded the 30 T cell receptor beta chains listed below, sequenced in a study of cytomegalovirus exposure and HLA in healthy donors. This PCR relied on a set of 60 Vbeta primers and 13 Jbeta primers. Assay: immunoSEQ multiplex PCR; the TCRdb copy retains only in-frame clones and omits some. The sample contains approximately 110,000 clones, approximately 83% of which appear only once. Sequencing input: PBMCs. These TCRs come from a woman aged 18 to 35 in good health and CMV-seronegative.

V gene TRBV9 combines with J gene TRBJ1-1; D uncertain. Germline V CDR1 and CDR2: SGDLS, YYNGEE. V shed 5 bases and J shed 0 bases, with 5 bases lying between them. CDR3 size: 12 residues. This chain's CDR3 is CASRRVNTEAFF. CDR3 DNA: TGTGCCAGCAGAAGAGTGAACACTGAAGCTTTCTTT.

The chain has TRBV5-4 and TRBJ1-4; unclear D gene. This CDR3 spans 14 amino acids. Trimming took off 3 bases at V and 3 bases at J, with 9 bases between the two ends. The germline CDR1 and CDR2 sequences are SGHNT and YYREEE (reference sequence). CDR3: CASSSAEANEKLFF. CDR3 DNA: TGTGCCAGCAGCTCCGCGGAGGCTAATGAAAAACTGTTTTTT.

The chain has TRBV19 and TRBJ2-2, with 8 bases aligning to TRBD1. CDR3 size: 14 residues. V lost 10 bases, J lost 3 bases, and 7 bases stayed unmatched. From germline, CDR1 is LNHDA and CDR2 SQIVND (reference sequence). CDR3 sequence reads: CATAGQGYTGELFF. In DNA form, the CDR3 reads TGTGCCACTGCCGGACAGGGCTACACCGGGGAGCTGTTTTTT.

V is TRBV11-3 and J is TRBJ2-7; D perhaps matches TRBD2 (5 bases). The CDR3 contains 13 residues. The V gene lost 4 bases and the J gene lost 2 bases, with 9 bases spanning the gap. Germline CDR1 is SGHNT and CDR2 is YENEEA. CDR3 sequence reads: CASSYAGTYEQYF. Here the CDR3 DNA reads TGTGCCAGCAGCTACGCGGGTACCTACGAGCAGTACTTC.

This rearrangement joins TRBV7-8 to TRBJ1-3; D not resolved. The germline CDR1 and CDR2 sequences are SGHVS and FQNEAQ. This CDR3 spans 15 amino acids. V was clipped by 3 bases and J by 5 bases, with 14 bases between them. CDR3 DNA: TGTGCCAGCAGCTTCTCCACCGCGGGAAGAAACACCATATATTTT. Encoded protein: CASSFSTAGRNTIYF.

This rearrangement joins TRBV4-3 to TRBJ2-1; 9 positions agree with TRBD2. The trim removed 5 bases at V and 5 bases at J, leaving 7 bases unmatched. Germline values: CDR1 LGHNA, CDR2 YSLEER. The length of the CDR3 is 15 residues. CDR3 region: CASSRGGGVHNEQFF. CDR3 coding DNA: TGCGCCAGCAGCAGGGGCGGGGGGGTGCACAATGAGCAGTTCTTC.

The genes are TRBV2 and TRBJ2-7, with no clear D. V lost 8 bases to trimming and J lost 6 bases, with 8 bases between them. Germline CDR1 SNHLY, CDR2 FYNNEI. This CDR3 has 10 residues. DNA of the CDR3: TGTGCCAGCGAGAGCCGCGAGCAGTACTTC. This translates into CASESREQYF. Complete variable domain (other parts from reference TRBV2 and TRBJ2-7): EPEVTQTPSHQVTQMGQEVILRCVPISNHLYFYWYRQILGQKVEFLVSFYNNEISEKSEIFDDQFSVERPDGSNFTLKIRSTKLEDSAMYFCASESREQYFGPGTRLTVT.

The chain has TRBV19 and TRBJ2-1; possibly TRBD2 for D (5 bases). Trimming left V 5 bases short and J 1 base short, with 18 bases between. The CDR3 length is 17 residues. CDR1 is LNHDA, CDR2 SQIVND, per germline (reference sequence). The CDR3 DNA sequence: TGTGCCAGTAGTGTAACTTTCCCCGGAGGATCCTACAATGAGCAGTTCTTC. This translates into CASSVTFPGGSYNEQFF.

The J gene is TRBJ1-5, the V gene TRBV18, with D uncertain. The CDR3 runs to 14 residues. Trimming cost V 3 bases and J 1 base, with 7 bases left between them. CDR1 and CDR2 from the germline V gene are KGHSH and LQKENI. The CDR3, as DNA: TGTGCCAGCTCACCTCCGGGGAGCAATCAGCCCCAGCATTTT. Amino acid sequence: CASSPPGSNQPQHF.

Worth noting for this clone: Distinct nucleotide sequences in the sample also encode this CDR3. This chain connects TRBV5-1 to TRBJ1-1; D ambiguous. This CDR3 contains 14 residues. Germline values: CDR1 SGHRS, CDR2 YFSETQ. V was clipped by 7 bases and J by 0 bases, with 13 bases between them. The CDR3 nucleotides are TGCGCCAGCTCCTTTGGCGGGATGAACACTGAAGCTTTCTTT. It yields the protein CASSFGGMNTEAFF.

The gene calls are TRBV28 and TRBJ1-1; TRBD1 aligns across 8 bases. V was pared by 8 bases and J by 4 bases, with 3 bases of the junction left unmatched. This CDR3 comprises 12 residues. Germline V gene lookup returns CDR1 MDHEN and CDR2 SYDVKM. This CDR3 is CASETGGTEAFF. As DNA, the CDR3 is TGTGCCAGCGAAACAGGGGGCACTGAAGCTTTCTTT.

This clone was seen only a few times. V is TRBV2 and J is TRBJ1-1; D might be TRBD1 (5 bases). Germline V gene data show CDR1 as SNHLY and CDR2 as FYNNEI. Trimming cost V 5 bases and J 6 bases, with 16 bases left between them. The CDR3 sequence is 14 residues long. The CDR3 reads CASSRGEIDPEAFF. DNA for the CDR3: TGTGCCAGCAGTCGGGGGGAGATTGATCCTGAAGCTTTCTTT.

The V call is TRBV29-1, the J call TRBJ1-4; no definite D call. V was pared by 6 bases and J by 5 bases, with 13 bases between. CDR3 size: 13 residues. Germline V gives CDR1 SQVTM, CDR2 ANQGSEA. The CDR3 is CSVAPGINEKLFF. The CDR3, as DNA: TGCAGCGTAGCGCCTGGTATAAATGAAAAACTGTTTTTT.

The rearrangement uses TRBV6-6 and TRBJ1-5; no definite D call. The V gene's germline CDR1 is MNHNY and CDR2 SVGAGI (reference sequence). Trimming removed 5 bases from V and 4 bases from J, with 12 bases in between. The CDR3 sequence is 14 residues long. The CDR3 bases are TGTGCCAGCAGTGCAGGAGGGTGGAATCAGCCCCAGCATTTT. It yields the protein CASSAGGWNQPQHF.

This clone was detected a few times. CDR3 amino acids: CASTVAGGGDTQYF. The CDR3 coding sequence is TGTGCCAGCACCGTCGCCGGGGGGGGAGATACGCAGTATTTT. J is TRBJ2-3 and V is TRBV11-3; 8 bases are shared with TRBD2. This CDR3 has 14 amino acids. The J segment lost 5 bases and the V segment lost 7 bases, leaving 8 bases of the junction unmatched. Germline V gene lookup returns CDR1 SGHNT and CDR2 YENEEA. The full variable domain, its missing parts supplied by reference TRBV11-3 and TRBJ2-3, is EAGVVQSPRYKIIEKKQPVAFWCNPISGHNTLYWYLQNLGQGPELLIRYENEEAVDDSQLPKDRFSAERLKGVDSTLKIQPAELGDSAVYLCASTVAGGGDTQYFGPGTRLTVL.

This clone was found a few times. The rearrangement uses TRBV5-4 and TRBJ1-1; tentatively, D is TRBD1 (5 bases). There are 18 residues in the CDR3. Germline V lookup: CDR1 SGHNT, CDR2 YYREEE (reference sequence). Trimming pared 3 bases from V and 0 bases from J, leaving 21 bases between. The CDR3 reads CASSSGLAGQTMNTEAFF. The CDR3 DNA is TGTGCCAGCAGCTCAGGGTTGGCAGGACAAACAATGAACACTGAAGCTTTCTTT.

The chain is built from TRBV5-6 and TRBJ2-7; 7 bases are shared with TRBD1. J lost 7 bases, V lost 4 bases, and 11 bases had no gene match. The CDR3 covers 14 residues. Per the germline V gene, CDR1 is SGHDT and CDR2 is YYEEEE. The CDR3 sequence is CASSPTGTGREQYV. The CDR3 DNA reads TGTGCCAGCAGCCCGACAGGGACGGGACGGGAGCAGTACGTC.

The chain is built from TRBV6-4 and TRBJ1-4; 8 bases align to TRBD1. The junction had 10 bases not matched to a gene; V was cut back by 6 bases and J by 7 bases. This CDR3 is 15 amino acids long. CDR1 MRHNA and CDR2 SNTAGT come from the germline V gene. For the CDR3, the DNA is TGTGCCAGCAGGCCTGGGACAGGTGACTTTGAAAAACTGTTTTTT. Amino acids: CASRPGTGDFEKLFF.

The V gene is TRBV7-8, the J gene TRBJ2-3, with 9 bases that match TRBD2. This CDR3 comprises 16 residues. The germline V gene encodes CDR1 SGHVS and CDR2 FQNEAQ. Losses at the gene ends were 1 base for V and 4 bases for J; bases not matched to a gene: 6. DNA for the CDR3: TGTGCCAGCAGCTTAGAATGGGCGGGAGGGGCAGATACGCAGTATTTT. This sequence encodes CASSLEWAGGADTQYF.

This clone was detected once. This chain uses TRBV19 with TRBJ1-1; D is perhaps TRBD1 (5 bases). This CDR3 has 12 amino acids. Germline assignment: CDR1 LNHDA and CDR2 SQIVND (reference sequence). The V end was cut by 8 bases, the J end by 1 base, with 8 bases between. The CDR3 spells CASVQENTEAFF. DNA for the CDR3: TGTGCCAGTGTACAGGAGAACACTGAAGCTTTCTTT.

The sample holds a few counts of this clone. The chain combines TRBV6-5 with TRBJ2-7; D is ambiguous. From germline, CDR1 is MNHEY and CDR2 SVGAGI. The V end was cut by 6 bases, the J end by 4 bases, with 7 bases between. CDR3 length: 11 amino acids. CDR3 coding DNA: TGTGCCAGCAGGTCAGGATACGAGCAGTACTTC. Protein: CASRSGYEQYF.

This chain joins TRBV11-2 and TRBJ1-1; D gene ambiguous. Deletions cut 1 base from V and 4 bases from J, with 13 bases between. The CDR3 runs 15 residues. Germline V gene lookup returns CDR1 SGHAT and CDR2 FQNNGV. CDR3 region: CASSLAPAASTEAFF. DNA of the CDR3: TGTGCCAGCAGCTTAGCCCCGGCAGCGAGCACTGAAGCTTTCTTT.

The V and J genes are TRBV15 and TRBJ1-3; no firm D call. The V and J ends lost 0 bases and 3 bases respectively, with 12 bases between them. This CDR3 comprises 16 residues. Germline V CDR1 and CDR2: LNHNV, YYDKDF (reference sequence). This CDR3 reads CATSRDRQRSGNTIYF. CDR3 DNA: TGTGCCACCAGCAGAGATAGGCAAAGGAGTGGAAACACCATATATTTT. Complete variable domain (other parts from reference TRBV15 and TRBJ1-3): DAMVIQNPRYQVTQFGKPVTLSCSQTLNHNVMYWYQQKSSQAPKLLFHYYDKDFNNEADTPDNFQSRRPNTSFCFLDIRSPGLGDTAMYLCATSRDRQRSGNTIYFGEGSWLTVV.

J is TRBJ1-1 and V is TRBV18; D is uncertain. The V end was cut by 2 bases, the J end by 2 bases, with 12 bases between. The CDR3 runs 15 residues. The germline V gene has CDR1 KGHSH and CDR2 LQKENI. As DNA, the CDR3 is TGTGCCAGCTCACCAGGCGGCGGAACAAACACTGAAGCTTTCTTT. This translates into CASSPGGGTNTEAFF.

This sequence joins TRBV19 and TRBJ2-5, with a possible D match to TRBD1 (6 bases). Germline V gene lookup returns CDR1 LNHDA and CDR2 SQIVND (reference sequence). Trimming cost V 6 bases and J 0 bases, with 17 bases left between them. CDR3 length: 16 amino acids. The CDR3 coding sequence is TGTGCCAGTAGGCCGACAGGCGCCGCGTACCAAGAGACCCAGTACTTC. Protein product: CASRPTGAAYQETQYF. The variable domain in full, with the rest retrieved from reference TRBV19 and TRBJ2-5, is DGGITQSPKYLFRKEGQNVTLSCEQNLNHDAMYWYRQDPGQGLRLIYYSQIVNDFQKGDIAEGYSVSREKKESFPLTVTSAQKNPTAFYLCASRPTGAAYQETQYFGPGTRLLVL.

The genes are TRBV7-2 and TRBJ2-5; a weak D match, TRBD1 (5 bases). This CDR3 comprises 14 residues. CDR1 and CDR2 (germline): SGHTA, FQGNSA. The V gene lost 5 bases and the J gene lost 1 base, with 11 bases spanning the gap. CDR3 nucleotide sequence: TGTGCCAGCAGCCCTCGGACACCCCAAGAGACCCAGTACTTC. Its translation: CASSPRTPQETQYF. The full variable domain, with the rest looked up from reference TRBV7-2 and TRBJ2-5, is GAGVSQSPSNKVTEKGKDVELRCDPISGHTALYWYRQSLGQGLEFLIYFQGNSAPDKSGLPSDRFSAERTGGSVSTLTIQRTQQEDSAVYLCASSPRTPQETQYFGPGTRLLVL.

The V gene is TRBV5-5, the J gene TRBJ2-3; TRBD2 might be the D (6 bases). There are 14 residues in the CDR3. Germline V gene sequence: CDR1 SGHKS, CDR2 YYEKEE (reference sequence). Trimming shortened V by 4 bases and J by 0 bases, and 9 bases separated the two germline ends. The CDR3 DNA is TGTGCCAGCAGCCGGGGGTTTAGCACAGATACGCAGTATTTT. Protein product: CASSRGFSTDTQYF.

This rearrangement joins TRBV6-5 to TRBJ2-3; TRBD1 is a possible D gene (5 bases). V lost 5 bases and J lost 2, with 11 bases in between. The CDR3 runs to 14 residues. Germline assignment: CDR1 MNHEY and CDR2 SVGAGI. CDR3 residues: CASSLATVTDTQYF. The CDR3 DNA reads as TGTGCCAGCAGTCTTGCGACAGTCACAGATACGCAGTATTTT.

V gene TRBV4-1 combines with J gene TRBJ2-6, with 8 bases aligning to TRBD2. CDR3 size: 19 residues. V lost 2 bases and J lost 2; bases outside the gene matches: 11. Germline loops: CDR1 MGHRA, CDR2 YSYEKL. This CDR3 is CASSQTRASGSTGANVLTF. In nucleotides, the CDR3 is TGCGCCAGCAGCCAAACACGGGCTAGCGGGTCAACTGGGGCCAACGTCCTGACTTTC.

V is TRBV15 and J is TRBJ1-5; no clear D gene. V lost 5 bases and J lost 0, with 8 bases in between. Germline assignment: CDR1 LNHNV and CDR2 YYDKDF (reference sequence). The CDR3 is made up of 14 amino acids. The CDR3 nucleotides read TGTGCCACCAGCTCTCGAGGTAGCAATCAGCCCCAGCATTTT. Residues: CATSSRGSNQPQHF.